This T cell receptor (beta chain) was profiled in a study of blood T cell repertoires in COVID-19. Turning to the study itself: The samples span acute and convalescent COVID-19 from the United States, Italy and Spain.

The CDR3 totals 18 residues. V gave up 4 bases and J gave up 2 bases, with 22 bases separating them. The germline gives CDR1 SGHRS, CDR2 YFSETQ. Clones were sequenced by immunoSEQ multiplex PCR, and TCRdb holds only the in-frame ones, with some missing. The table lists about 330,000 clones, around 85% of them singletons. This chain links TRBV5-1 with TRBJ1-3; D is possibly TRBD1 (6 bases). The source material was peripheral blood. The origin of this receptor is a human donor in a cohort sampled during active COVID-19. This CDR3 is CASSLSVGRGRPGNTIYF. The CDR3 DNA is TGCGCCAGCAGCCTCTCGGTGGGGCGGGGGCGCCCTGGAAACACCATATATTTT.